The 3 T cell receptor beta chains below all came from one sample that was sequenced in a study of blood T cell repertoires in COVID-19. The table came from immunoSEQ multiplex PCR; TCRdb's copy has only in-frame clones and leaves some out. The table has over 100,000 clones, more than 75% seen once. Material for sequencing was peripheral blood. All receptors come from a man in his 70s with acute or convalescent COVID-19.

The gene calls are TRBV28 and TRBJ1-1, with D hard to call. Trimming took 10 bases from V and 3 from J, leaving 12 bases between them. This CDR3 comprises 12 residues. Germline CDR1 is MDHEN and CDR2 is SYDVKM. The CDR3 DNA is TGTGCCACCTTACTCCGGGACACTGAAGCTTTCTTT. Translating gives CATLLRDTEAFF. Complete variable domain (other parts from reference TRBV28 and TRBJ1-1): DVKVTQSSRYLVKRTGEKVFLECVQDMDHENMFWYRQDPGLGLRLIYFSYDVKMKEKGDIPEGYSVSREKKERFSLILESASTNQTSMYLCATLLRDTEAFFGQGTRLTVV.

This sequence joins TRBV10-1 and TRBJ1-1; 7 nucleotides agree with TRBD1. Trimming at V came to 2 bases and at J to 6 bases, leaving 3 bases not matched to a gene. Germline loops: CDR1 WNHNN, CDR2 SYGVQD (reference sequence). The length of the CDR3 is 13 residues. This CDR3 reads CASSEDRASEAFF. CDR3 nucleotide sequence: TGCGCCAGCAGTGAGGACAGGGCTTCTGAAGCTTTCTTT.

The chain carries TRBV10-3 and TRBJ1-4, with D unclear. Germline V lookup: CDR1 ENHRY, CDR2 SYGVKD. The CDR3 totals 14 residues. V was trimmed by 4 bases and J by 6 bases, leaving 12 bases between them. CDR3 sequence (DNA): TGTGCCATCAGTGGGATAGACAACCATGAAAAACTGTTTTTT. Amino acid sequence: CAISGIDNHEKLFF.